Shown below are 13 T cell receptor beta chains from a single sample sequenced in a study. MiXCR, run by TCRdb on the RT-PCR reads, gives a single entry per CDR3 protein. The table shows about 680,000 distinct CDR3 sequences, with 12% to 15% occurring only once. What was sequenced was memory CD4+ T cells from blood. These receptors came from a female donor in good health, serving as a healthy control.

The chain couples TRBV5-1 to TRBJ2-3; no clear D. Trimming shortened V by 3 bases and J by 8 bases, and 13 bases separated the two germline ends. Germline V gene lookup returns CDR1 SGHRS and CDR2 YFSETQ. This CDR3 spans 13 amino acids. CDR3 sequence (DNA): TGCGCCAGCAGCTCCCGAGCTGAAAGTACGCAGTATTTT. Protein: CASSSRAESTQYF.

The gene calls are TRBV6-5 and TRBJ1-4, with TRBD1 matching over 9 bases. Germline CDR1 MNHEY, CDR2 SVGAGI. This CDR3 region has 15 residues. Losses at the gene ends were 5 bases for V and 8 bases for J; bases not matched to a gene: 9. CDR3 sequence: CASSTGTGWREKLFF. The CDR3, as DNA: TGTGCCAGCAGTACGGGGACAGGGTGGCGGGAAAAACTGTTTTTT.

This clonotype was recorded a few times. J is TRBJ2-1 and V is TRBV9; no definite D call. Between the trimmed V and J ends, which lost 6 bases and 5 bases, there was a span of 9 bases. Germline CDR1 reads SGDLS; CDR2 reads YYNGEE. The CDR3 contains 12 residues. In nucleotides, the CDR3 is TGTGCCAGCACTGGTGGAAACAATGAGCAGTTCTTC. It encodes CASTGGNNEQFF.

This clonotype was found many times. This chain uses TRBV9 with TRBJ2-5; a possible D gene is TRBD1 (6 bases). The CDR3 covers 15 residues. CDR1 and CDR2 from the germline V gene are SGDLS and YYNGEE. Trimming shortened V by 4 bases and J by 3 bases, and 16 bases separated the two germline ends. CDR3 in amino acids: CASSPREGVEETQYF. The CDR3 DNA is TGTGCCAGCAGCCCCCGTGAGGGGGTGGAAGAGACCCAGTACTTC.

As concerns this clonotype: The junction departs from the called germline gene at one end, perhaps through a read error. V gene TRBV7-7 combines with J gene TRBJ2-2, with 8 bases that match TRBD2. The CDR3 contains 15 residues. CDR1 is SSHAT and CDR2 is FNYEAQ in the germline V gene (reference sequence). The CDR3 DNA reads TGTGCTAGCAGCTTAACTAGCGGAACCACCGGGGAGCTGTTTTTT. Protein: CASSLTSGTTGELFF.

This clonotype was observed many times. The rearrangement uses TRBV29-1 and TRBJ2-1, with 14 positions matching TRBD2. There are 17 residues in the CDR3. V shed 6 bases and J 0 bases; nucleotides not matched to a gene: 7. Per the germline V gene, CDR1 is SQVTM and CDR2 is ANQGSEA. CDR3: CSVGTSGGFSSYNEQFF. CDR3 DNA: TGCAGCGTAGGGACTAGCGGGGGATTTAGCTCCTACAATGAGCAGTTCTTC.

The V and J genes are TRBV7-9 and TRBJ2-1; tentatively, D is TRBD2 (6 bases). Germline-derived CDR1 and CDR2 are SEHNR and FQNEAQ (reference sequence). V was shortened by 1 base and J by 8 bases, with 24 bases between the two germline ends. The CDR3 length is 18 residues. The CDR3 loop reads CASSLGLTALTGEDEQFF. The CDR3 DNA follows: TGTGCCAGCAGCTTAGGTTTAACGGCACTGACCGGGGAGGATGAGCAGTTCTTC. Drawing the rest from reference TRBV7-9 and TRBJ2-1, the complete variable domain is DTGVSQNPRHKITKRGQNVTFRCDPISEHNRLYWYRQTLGQGPEFLTYFQNEAQLEKSRLLSDRFSAERPKGSFSTLEIQRTEQGDSAMYLCASSLGLTALTGEDEQFFGPGTRLTVL.

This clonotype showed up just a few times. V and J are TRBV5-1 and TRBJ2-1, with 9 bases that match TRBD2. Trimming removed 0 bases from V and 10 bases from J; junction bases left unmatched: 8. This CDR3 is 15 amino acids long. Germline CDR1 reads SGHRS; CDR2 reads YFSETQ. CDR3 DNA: TGCGCCAGCAGCTTGGAAATAGCGGGAGCGGGGGAGCAGTTCTTC. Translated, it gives CASSLEIAGAGEQFF.

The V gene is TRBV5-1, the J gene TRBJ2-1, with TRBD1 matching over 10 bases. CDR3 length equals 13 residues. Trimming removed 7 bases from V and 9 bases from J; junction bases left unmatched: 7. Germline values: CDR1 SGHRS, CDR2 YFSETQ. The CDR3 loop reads CASRDRGVSEQFF. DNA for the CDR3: TGCGCCAGCCGGGACAGGGGAGTAAGTGAGCAGTTCTTC.

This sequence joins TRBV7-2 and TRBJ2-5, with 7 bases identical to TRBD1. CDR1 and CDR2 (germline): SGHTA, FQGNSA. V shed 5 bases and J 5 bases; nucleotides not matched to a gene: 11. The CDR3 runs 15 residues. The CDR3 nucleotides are TGTGCCAGCAGCCGCAGATCAGGGGGACGGGAGACCCAGTACTTC. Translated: CASSRRSGGRETQYF.

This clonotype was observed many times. CDR3 region: CASSSVTSGRIYEQYF. The DNA of the CDR3 is TGTGCCAGCAGCTCCGTGACTAGCGGGAGGATCTACGAGCAGTACTTC. The chain recombines TRBV11-2 with TRBJ2-7; 13 positions agree with TRBD2. V was pared by 4 bases and J by 3 bases, with 6 bases of the junction left unmatched. The germline V gene encodes CDR1 SGHAT and CDR2 FQNNGV. There are 16 residues in the CDR3.

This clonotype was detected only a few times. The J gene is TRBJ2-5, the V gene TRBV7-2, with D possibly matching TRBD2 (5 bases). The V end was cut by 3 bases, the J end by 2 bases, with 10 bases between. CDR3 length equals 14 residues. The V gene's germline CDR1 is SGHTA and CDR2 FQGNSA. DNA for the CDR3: TGTGCCAGCAGCTTTAGATCGGGACAAGAGACCCAGTACTTC. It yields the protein CASSFRSGQETQYF. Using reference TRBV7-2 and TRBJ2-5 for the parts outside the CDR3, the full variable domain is GAGVSQSPSNKVTEKGKDVELRCDPISGHTALYWYRQSLGQGLEFLIYFQGNSAPDKSGLPSDRFSAERTGGSVSTLTIQRTQQEDSAVYLCASSFRSGQETQYFGPGTRLLVL.

In DNA, the CDR3 is TGTGCCAGCAGCGAGCAGTCGGCGACTGAAGCTTTCTTT. Protein sequence: CASSEQSATEAFF. This chain joins TRBV7-8 and TRBJ1-1; no reliable D call. Germline V lookup: CDR1 SGHVS, CDR2 FQNEAQ. Between the trimmed V and J ends, which lost 5 bases and 5 bases, there was a span of 12 bases. CDR3 length equals 13 residues.